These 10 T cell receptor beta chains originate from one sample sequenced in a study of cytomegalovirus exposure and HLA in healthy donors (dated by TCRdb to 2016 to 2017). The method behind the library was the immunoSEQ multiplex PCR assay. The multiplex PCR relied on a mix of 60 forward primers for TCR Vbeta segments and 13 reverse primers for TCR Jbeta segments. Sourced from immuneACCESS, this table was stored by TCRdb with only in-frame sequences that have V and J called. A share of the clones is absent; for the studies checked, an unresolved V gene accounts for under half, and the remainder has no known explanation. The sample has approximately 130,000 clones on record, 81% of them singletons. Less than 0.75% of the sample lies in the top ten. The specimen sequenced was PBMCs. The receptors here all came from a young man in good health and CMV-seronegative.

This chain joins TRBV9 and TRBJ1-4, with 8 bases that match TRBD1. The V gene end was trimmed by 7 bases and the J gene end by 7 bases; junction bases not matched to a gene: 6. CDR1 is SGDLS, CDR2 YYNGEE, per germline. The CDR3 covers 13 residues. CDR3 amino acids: CASGDRGPEKLFF. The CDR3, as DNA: TGTGCCAGCGGCGACAGGGGACCTGAAAAACTGTTTTTT.

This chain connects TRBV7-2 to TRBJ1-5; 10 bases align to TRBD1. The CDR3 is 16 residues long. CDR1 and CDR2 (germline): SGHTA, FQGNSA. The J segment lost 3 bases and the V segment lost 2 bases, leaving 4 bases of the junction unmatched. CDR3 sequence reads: CASSLWGQGYNQPQHF. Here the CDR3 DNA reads TGTGCCAGCAGCTTATGGGGACAGGGGTACAATCAGCCCCAGCATTTT.

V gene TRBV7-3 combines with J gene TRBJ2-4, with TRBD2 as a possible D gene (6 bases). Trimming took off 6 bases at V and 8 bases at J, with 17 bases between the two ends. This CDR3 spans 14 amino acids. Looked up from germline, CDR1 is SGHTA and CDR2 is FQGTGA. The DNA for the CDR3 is TGTGCCAGCAGTCTCAGGGCGGGGTGGGACATTCAGTACTTC. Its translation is CASSLRAGWDIQYF.

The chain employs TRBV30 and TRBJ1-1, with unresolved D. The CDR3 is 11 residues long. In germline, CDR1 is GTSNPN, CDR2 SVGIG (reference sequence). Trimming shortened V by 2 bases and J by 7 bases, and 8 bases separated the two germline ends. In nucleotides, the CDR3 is TGTGCCTGGAGTAGCTACAGTGAAGCTTTCTTT. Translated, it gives CAWSSYSEAFF.

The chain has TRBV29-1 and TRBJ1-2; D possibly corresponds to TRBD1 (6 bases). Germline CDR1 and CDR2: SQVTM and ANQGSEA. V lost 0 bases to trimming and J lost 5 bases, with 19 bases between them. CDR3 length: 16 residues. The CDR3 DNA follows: TGCAGCGTTGAAGATCAGGGGCCCGGGAAGTCGTATGGCTACACCTTC. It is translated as CSVEDQGPGKSYGYTF. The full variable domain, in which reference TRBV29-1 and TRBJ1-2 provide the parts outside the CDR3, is SAVISQKPSRDICQRGTSLTIQCQVDSQVTMMFWYRQQPGQSLTLIATANQGSEATYESGFVIDKFPISRPNLTFSTLTVSNMSPEDSSIYLCSVEDQGPGKSYGYTFGSGTRLTVV.

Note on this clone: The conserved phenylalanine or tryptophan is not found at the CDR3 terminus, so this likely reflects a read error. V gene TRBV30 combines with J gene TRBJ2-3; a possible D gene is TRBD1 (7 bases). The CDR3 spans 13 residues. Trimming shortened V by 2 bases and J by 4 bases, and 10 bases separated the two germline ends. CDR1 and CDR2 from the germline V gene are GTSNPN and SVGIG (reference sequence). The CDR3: CAWSQGGADTQYL. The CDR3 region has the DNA TGTGCCTGGAGTCAGGGGGGTGCAGATACGCAGTATCTT.

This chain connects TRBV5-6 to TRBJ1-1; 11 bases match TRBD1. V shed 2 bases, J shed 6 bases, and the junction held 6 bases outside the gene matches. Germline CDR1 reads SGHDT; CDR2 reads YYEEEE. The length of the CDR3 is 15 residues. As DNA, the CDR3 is TGTGCCAGCAGCTTCCCCGGGACAGGGGGATCTGAAGCTTTCTTT. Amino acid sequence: CASSFPGTGGSEAFF.

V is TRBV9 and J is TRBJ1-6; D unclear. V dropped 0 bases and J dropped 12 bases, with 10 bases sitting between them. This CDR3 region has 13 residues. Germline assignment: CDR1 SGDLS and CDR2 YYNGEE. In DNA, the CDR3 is TGTGCCAGCAGCGTAGCTACGGGGTTACCCCTCCACTTT. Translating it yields CASSVATGLPLHF. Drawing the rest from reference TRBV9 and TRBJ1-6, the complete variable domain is DSGVTQTPKHLITATGQRVTLRCSPRSGDLSVYWYQQSLDQGLQFLIQYYNGEERAKGNILERFSAQQFPDLHSELNLSSLELGDSALYFCASSVATGLPLHFGNGTRLTVT.

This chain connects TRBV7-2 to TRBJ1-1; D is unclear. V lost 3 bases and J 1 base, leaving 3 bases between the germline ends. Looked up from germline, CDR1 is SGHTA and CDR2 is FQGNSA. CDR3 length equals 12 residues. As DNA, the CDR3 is TGTGCCAGCAGCTTTCAGAACACTGAAGCTTTCTTT. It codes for CASSFQNTEAFF.

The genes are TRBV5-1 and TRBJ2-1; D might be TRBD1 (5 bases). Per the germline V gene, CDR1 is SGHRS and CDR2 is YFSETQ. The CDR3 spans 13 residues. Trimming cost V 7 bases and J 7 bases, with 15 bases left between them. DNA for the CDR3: TGCGCCAGCTACTTTATTGGGGCGAATGAGCAGTTCTTC. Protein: CASYFIGANEQFF.